This T cell receptor beta chain is from a study of T cell responses to AZD1222 COVID-19 vaccine. The repertoire was sequenced with immunoSEQ multiplex PCR; TCRdb's copy has only in-frame clones and lacks some. The repertoire holds about 130,000 clones, approximately 85% seen once, with 1.5% to 2% in the top ten. Worth noting for this clone: Its antigen is unidentified.

V lost 3 bases to trimming and J lost 5 bases, with 9 bases between them. The V gene's germline CDR1 is SGDLS and CDR2 YYNGEE. The CDR3 runs to 12 residues. Findings and limits, study-wide: It was only after the peak T cell response that any repertoires were sampled. Spike was spanned by vaccine-associated CD4 TCRs, with dominance at 160-218 and 743-854. White British donors predominated, females outnumbered males, and clonal diversity was possibly underestimated.

The chain combines TRBV9 with TRBJ2-7; unclear D gene. Sample: peripheral blood, taken on day 0 of AZD1222 vaccination. This clonotype was obtained from an adult in good health. DNA for the CDR3: TGTGCCAGCAGCGCCCTTAGTGACGAGCAGTACTTC. Translation: CASSALSDEQYF.